The source of this T cell receptor beta chain is a study of early T cells in non-severe SARS-CoV-2 infection. Study-wide background: The sequenced material was bulk RNA from unsorted whole blood, and its chains were unpaired.

This clonotype appeared a few times. Unique molecular identifiers were affixed to single, distinct cDNA molecules. TCRdb reanalysed the 5' RACE reads using MiXCR and keeps one entry per CDR3 protein. In the table there are tens of thousands of distinct CDR3 sequences, roughly 9.7% of which are singletons. Sequencing used whole blood. The receptor's source is an adult who was a healthcare worker with PCR-confirmed SARS-CoV-2 infection or an uninfected control (not recorded which).

The chain's CDR3 is CSVLPGTGNGYEQYF. The CDR3 nucleotides read TGCAGCGTTCTTCCAGGGACAGGGAACGGGTACGAGCAGTACTTC. The chain is built from TRBV29-1 and TRBJ2-7, with 9 bases lining up with TRBD1. The trim removed 5 bases at V and 4 bases at J, leaving 12 bases unmatched. Germline CDR1 is SQVTM and CDR2 is ANQGSEA. There are 15 residues in the CDR3.